What follows are 8 T cell receptor beta chains derived from one specimen sequenced in a study of CD8+CD57+ T cells in acquired aplastic anemia. Genomic DNA acted as the template from which TCR beta VDJ combination and CDR3 sequence profiling were carried out. Using its own MiXCR run on the reads, TCRdb lists one record per CDR3 protein. The repertoire has approximately 200,000 distinct CDR3 sequences, roughly 45% of them found once; the top ten carry around 20%. All sequencing subjects had displayed CD8+CD57+ cell expansion on flow cytometry. The sequenced sample was sorted CD4+, CD8+, or CD8+CD57+ T cells (not recorded which) from PBMCs. All receptors derive from a human donor with aplastic anemia.

Remarks on this clonotype: A much larger clone differs by one base, so this may be a read error. The chain couples TRBV5-1 to TRBJ1-1; D ambiguous. Trimming removed 4 bases at V and 4 bases at J, with 20 bases between. The CDR3 runs 16 residues. Per germline, CDR1 SGHRS and CDR2 YFSETQ. The CDR3 sequence: CASSASFPPPGTEAFF. The CDR3 bases are TGCGCCAGCAGCGCCTCGTTCCCCCCCCCGGGCACTGAAGCTTTCTTT.

Concerning this clonotype: It may be a read error: a sequence one base away is much more abundant. DNA of the CDR3: TGTGCCATCAGTCACGACAGGGGGAGGTGGGACGAGCAGTACTTC. It specifies CAISHDRGRWDEQYF. The chain combines TRBV10-3 with TRBJ2-7, with 9 positions matching TRBD1. The V and J ends lost 5 bases and 5 bases, in that order; junction bases with no gene match: 10. The CDR3 loop spans 15 amino acids. The germline gives CDR1 ENHRY, CDR2 SYGVKD.

The chain couples TRBV7-4 to TRBJ2-5, with TRBD2 matching 9 bases. After removal of 5 bases from V and 2 bases from J, the junction contained 9 bases not matched to a gene. Germline CDR1 reads SGHVT; CDR2 reads SQSDAQ. The CDR3 has 16 amino acids. CDR3 sequence: CASSQEAGGHQETQYF. The CDR3 DNA sequence: TGTGCCAGCAGCCAAGAAGCGGGGGGACATCAAGAGACCCAGTACTTC. The full variable domain, completed using reference TRBV7-4 and TRBJ2-5, is GAGVSQSPRYKVAKRGRDVALRCDSISGHVTLYWYRQTLGQGSEVLTYSQSDAQRDKSGRPSGRFSAERPERSVSTLKIQRTEQGDSAVYLCASSQEAGGHQETQYFGPGTRLLVL.

Note on this clonotype: Given a much more abundant clone one base away, this may be a read error. The rearrangement links TRBV7-9 to TRBJ1-1; maybe TRBD1 (6 bases). Germline assignment: CDR1 SEHNR and CDR2 FQNEAQ (reference sequence). V was trimmed by 5 bases and J by 7 bases, leaving 29 bases between them. The CDR3 sequence is 18 residues long. The CDR3 coding sequence is TGTGCCAGCAGCCAACTAACCGGGACACCTCTGTCTTACATTGAAGCTTTCTTT. Translating it yields CASSQLTGTPLSYIEAFF.

This clonotype was seen more than once but under ten times. The chain employs TRBV15 and TRBJ2-7, with a possible D match to TRBD2 (5 bases). Trimming took 5 bases from V and 7 from J, leaving 15 bases between them. CDR3 length: 13 residues. The germline V gene encodes CDR1 LNHNV and CDR2 YYDKDF (reference sequence). In nucleotides, the CDR3 is TGTGCCACCAGCCTAGCCCGGGTGAGAGAGCAGTACTTC. The encoded protein is CATSLARVREQYF.

This clonotype was picked up many times. The chain is built from TRBV12-3 or TRBV12-4 and TRBJ1-2; no definite D call. V dropped 7 bases and J dropped 3 bases, with 12 bases sitting between them. The CDR3 is 13 amino acids. CDR3: CASNLGLDYGYTF. In DNA, the CDR3 is TGTGCCAGCAATCTCGGCCTAGACTATGGCTACACCTTC.

The V call is TRBV10-2, the J call TRBJ1-1; possible D gene TRBD1, 5 bases. Germline assignment: CDR1 WSHSY and CDR2 SAAADI. Between the trimmed V and J ends, which lost 0 bases and 3 bases, there was a span of 29 bases. This CDR3 comprises 21 residues. This chain's CDR3 is CASSESYDSLGPLGGHTEAFF. The DNA for the CDR3 is TGCGCCAGCAGTGAGTCTTACGACAGCTTAGGGCCCCTAGGTGGACACACTGAAGCTTTCTTT.

For this clonotype: This may arise from a read error, as a much more abundant clone is one base away. The CDR3 protein is CAISGDRDTEAFF. The CDR3 bases are TGTGCCATCAGTGGGGACAGGGACACTGAAGCTTTCTTT. The genes are TRBV10-3 and TRBJ1-1; 9 bases are shared with TRBD1. The junction had 0 bases not matched to a gene; V was cut back by 4 bases and J by 3 bases. Germline V gene lookup returns CDR1 ENHRY and CDR2 SYGVKD. The CDR3 sequence is 13 residues long.